This T cell receptor beta chain derives from a study of T cell repertoires in cytomegalovirus infection. Study-level information: Alongside well-studied HLA-B-restricted CMV epitopes, recently identified HLA-C-restricted CMV epitopes were also used. Public signatures in TCR beta pointed to CMV infection and matching HLA type.

Points from the study as a whole: Summed public TCR beta family frequency identified CMV carriers bearing the relevant HLA. Clonotypes of TCR beta that were HLA-C-restricted and CMV-specific dominated the ex vivo response.

CDR1 and CDR2 from the germline V gene are SGHDT and YYEEEE. The CDR3 is 15 amino acids. The J segment lost 9 bases and the V segment lost 0 bases, leaving 6 bases of the junction unmatched. As for this clonotype: Its antigen is not known.

Each CDR3 protein gets one entry after TCRdb re-called the reads with MiXCR. Among about 400,000 distinct CDR3 sequences listed, about 32% were seen once. This rearrangement joins TRBV5-6 to TRBJ2-7; 13 bases are a match to TRBD2. The specimen comprised cultured PBMCs, sampled from culture after CMV antigen stimulation. The receptor was isolated from a human donor in good health (CMV status not recorded). Some clones in this sample may be carry-over from other donors' samples. The CDR3 coding sequence is TGTGCCAGCAGCTTGGTCGGGACTAGCGGGACGGTGCAGTACTTC. Its translation is CASSLVGTSGTVQYF.